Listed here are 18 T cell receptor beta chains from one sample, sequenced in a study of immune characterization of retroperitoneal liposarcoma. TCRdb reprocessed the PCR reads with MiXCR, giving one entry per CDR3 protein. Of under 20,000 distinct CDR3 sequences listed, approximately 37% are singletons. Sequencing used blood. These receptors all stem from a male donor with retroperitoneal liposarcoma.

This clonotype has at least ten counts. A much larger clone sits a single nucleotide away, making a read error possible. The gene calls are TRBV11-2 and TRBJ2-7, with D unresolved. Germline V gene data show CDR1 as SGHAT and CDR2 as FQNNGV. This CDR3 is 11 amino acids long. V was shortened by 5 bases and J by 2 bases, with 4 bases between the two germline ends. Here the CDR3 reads CASSRAYEQYF. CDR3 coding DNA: TGTGCCAGCAGCCGAGCCTACGAGCAGTACTTC.

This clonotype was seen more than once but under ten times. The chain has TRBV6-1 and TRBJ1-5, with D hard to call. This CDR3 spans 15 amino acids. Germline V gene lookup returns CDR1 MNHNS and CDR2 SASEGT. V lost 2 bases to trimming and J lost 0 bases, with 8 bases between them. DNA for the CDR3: TGTGCCAGCAGTGAACCCGGAATTAGCAATCAGCCCCAGCATTTT. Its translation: CASSEPGISNQPQHF.

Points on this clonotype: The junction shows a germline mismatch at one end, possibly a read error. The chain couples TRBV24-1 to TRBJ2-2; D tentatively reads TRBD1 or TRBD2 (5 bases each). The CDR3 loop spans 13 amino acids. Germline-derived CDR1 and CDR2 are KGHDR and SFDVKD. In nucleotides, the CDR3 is TGTGCCACCAGCGCCCTAGGACCCGGGGCGCTGGTTTTT. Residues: CATSALGPGALVF.

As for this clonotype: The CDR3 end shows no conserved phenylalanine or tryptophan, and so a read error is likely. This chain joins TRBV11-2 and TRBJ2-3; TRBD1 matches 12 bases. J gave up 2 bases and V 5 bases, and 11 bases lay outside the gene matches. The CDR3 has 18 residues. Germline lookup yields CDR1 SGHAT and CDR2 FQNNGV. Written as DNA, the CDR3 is TGTGCCAGCAGCGGTCCGGGACAGGGGGCGCGACACACAGATACGCAGTATTGT. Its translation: CASSGPGQGARHTDTQYC.

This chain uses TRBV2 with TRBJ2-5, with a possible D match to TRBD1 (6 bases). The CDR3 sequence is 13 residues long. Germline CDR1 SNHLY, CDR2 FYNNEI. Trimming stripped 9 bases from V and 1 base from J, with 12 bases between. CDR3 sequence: CASSQGLQETQYF. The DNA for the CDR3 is TGTGCCAGTTCCCAGGGGCTCCAAGAGACCCAGTACTTC.

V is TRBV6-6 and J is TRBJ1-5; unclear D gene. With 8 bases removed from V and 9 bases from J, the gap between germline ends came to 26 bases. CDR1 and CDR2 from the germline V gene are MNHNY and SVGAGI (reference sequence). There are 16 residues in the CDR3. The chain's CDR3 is CASQEARFSGKWPQHF. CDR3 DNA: TGTGCCAGCCAAGAAGCCAGGTTCAGTGGTAAATGGCCCCAGCATTTT.

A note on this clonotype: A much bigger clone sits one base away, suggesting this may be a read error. CDR3 region: CVSSLVLAVSYNEQYF. CDR3 in DNA: TGTGTCAGCAGCTTAGTATTAGCGGTTTCCTACAATGAGCAGTACTTC. The V call is TRBV7-2, the J call TRBJ2-1; perhaps TRBD2 as D (6 bases). The DNA end is a closer match to TRBJ2-7, so the J assignment may be wrong. This CDR3 spans 16 amino acids. The germline gives CDR1 SGHTA, CDR2 FQGNSA.

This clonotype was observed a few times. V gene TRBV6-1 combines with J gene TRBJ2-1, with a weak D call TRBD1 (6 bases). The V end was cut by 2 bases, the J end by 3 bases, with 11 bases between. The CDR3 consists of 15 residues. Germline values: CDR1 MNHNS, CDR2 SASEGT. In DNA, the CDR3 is TGTGCCAGCAGTGAAACGCAGGGACACTACAATGAGCAGTTCTTC. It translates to CASSETQGHYNEQFF.

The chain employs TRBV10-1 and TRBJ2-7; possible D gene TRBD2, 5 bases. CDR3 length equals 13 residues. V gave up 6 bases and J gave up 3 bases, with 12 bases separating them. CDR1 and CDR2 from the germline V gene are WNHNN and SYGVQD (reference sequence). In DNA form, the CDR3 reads TGCGCCAGCAGCTCCGGGAAGAACTACGAGCAGTACTTC. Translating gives CASSSGKNYEQYF.

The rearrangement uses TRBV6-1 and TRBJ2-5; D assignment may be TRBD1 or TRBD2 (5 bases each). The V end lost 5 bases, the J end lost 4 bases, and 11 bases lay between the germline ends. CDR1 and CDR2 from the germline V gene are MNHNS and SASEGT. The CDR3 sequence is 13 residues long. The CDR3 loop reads CASSRDGPETQYF. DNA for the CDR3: TGTGCCAGCAGTAGGGACGGGCCAGAGACCCAGTACTTC.

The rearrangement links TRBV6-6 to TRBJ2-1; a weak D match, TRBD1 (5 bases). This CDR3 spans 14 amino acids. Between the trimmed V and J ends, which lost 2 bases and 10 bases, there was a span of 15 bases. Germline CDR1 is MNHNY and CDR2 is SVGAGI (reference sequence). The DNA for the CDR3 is TGTGCCAGCAGTTACCCTAGATCACAGGTCGAGCAGTTCTTC. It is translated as CASSYPRSQVEQFF.

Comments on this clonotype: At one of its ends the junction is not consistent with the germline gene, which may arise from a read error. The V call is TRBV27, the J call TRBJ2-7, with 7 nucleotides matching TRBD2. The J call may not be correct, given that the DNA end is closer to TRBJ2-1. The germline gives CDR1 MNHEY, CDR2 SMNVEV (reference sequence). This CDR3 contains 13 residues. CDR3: CASGLGGSYEQFF. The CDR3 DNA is TGTGCCAGCGGTTTGGGGGGGAGTTATGAGCAGTTCTTC.

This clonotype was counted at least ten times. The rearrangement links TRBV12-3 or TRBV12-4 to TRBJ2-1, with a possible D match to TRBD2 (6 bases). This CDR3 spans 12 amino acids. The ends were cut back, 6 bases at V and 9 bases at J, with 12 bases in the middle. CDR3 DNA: TGTGCCAGCAGCCGTCGGGGGAGTGAGCAGTTCTTC. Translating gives CASSRRGSEQFF.

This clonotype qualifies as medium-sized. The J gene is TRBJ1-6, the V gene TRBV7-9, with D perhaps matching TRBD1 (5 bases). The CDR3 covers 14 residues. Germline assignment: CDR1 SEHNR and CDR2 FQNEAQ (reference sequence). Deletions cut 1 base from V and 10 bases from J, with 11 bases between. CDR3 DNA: TGTGCCAGCAGCTTAGGACAGCCTAACTCACCCCTCCACTTT. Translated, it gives CASSLGQPNSPLHF.

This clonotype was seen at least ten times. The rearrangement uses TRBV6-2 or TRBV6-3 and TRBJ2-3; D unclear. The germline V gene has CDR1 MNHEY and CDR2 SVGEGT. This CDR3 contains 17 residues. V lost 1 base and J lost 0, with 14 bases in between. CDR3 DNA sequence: TGTGCCAGCAGTTACTTCGGGCTCTTCCCTAGCACAGATACGCAGTATTTT. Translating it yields CASSYFGLFPSTDTQYF.

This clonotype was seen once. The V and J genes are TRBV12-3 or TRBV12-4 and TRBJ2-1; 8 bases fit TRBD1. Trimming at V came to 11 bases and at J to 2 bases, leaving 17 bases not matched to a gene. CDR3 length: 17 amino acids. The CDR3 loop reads CAVSLRRRTGTYNEQFF. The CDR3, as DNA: TGTGCCGTCAGTCTGAGAAGGAGGACAGGGACCTACAATGAGCAGTTCTTC.

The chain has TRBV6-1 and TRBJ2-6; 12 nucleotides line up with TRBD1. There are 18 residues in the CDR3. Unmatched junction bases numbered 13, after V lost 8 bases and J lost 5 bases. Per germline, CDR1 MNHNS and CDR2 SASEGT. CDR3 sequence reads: CASGNPGQGAAWANVLTF. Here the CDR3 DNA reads TGTGCCAGCGGGAACCCGGGACAGGGGGCTGCCTGGGCCAACGTCCTGACTTTC.

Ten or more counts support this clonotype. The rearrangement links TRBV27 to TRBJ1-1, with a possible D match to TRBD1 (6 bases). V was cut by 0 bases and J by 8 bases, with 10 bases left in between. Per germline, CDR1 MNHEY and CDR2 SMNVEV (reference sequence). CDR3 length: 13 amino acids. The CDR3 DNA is TGTGCCAGCAGTTTATCGAACAGGGACGAAGCTTTCTTT. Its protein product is CASSLSNRDEAFF.